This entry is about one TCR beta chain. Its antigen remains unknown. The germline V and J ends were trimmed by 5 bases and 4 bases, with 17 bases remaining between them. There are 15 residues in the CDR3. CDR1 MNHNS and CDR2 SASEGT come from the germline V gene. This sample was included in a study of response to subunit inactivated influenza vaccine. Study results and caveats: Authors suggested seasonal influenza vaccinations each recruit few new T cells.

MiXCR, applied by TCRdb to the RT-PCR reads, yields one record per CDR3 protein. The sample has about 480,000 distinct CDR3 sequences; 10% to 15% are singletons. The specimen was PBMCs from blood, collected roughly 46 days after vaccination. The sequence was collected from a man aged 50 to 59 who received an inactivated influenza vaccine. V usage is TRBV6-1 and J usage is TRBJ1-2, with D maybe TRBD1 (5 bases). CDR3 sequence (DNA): TGTGCCAGCAGTCCCCGGGGGGAGGGGCTCTATGGCTACACCTTC. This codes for CASSPRGEGLYGYTF.